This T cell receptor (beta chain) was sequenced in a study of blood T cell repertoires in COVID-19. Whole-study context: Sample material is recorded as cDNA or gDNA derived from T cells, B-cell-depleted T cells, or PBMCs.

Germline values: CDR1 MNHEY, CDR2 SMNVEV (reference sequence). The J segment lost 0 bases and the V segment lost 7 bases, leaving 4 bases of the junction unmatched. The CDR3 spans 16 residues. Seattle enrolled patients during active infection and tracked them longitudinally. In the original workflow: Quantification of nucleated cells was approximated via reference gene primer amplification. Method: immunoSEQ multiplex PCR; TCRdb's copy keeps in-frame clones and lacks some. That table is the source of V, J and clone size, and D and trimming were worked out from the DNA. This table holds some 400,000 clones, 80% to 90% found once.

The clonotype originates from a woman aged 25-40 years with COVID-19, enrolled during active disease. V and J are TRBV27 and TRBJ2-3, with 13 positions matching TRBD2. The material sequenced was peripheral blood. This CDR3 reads CASNGLAGESTDTQYF. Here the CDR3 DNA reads TGTGCCAGCAACGGACTAGCGGGAGAGAGCACAGATACGCAGTATTTT.